This T cell receptor beta chain was identified during a study of regulatory T cells in long-lasting Graves disease. V lost 5 bases and J 5 bases, leaving 24 bases between the germline ends. This CDR3 is built from 17 residues. CDR1 and CDR2 from the germline V gene are MNHEY and SVGEGT. Study-wide findings and caveats: There was favoring of TRBV28, TRBJ1-2 and TRBJ2-5 in persistent disease. Having only a small sample size may have limited accuracy.

The TCR beta library used iRepertoire HTBI primers with Arm-PCR amplification of CDR3. TCRdb processed the multiplex PCR reads anew with MiXCR; each CDR3 protein has one entry. Of a few hundred thousand distinct CDR3 sequences in the sample, around 21% were seen once. Time point reported: newly diagnosed GD, antithyroid drugs for less than 3 months. Extracted PBMC RNA gave rise to the TCR library. This clonotype was counted at least ten times. What it recognizes is unknown. The material was peripheral blood mononuclear cells (PBMCs), obtained at new diagnosis, from a patient treated with antithyroid drugs. The receptor comes from a female donor with Graves disease. This chain uses TRBV6-2 or TRBV6-3 with TRBJ1-2; D may be TRBD1 (5 bases). Here the CDR3 DNA reads TGTGCCAGCAGTGGAGAGACAGTTCGAAGACCTTTTTATGGCTACACCTTC. Translated: CASSGETVRRPFYGYTF.